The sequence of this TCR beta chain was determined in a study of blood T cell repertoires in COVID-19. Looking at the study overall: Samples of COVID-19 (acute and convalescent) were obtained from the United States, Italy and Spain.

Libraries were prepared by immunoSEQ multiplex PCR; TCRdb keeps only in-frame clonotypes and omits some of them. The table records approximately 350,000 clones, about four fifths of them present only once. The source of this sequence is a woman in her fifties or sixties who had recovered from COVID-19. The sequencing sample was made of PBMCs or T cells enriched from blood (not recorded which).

CDR3 bases: TGTGCCACAGGACAGGGCCTCTCTGGGGCCAACGTCCTGACTTTC. Its protein is CATGQGLSGANVLTF. The chain carries TRBV19 and TRBJ2-6; TRBD1 matches 8 bases. This CDR3 has 15 residues. V shed 10 bases and J 0 bases; nucleotides not matched to a gene: 5. Per germline, CDR1 LNHDA and CDR2 SQIVND (reference sequence).